A single sample gave rise to the 21 T cell receptor beta chains below, sequenced in a study of T cell repertoires in cytomegalovirus infection. From the reads, TCRdb called clonotypes with MiXCR, one entry per CDR3 protein. This sample carries around 39,000 distinct CDR3 sequences, 52% of them seen once, and the ten largest clones take over 75%. Their antigens remain unidentified. This specimen was CD8+ T cells from cultured PBMCs, taken from culture after CMV antigen stimulation. These receptors were taken from a human donor in good health (CMV status not recorded). Some clones in this sample may be carry-over from other donors' samples.

This clonotype was picked up a small number of times. V gene TRBV11-2 combines with J gene TRBJ2-7, with D possibly TRBD1 on 5 matching bases. V lost 2 bases and J 2 bases, leaving 10 bases between the germline ends. The V gene's germline CDR1 is SGHAT and CDR2 FQNNGV. This CDR3 is built from 14 residues. The CDR3 nucleotides read TGTGCCAGCAGCTTAAGTCAGGGCGCCTACGAGCAGTACTTC. Amino acid sequence: CASSLSQGAYEQYF.

This clonotype was seen a handful of times. The V and J genes are TRBV11-2 and TRBJ2-1; unclear D gene. The germline CDR1 and CDR2 sequences are SGHAT and FQNNGV. The CDR3 extends over 16 amino acids. Between the trimmed V and J ends, which lost 1 base and 0 bases, there was a span of 10 bases. The CDR3 sequence is CASSLVARSSYNEQFF. CDR3 DNA: TGTGCCAGCAGCTTAGTTGCGAGAAGCTCCTACAATGAGCAGTTCTTC.

This clonotype has only a few counts. The V gene is TRBV20-1, the J gene TRBJ1-1; 9 bases fit TRBD1. From germline, CDR1 is DFQATT and CDR2 SNEGSKA (reference sequence). V lost 3 bases to trimming and J lost 0 bases; unmatched junction nucleotides: 11. The CDR3 totals 17 residues. The CDR3 sequence is CSARKWDRVTVNTEAFF. In DNA form, the CDR3 reads TGCAGTGCTAGGAAGTGGGACAGGGTGACGGTGAACACTGAAGCTTTCTTT.

The sample holds a few counts of this clonotype. This rearrangement joins TRBV11-2 to TRBJ2-7, with 9 bases identical to TRBD1. Germline V gene lookup returns CDR1 SGHAT and CDR2 FQNNGV. With 7 bases clipped from V and 2 bases from J, the junction kept 9 bases outside the gene matches. This CDR3 has 15 residues. CDR3 loop: CASTTDGTGPYEQYF. The CDR3 coding sequence is TGTGCCAGCACCACAGATGGGACAGGGCCCTACGAGCAGTACTTC.

This clonotype was seen just once. The chain recombines TRBV12-3 or TRBV12-4 with TRBJ1-1; possible D gene TRBD1, 5 bases. V gave up 5 bases and J gave up 7 bases, with 20 bases separating them. The CDR3 covers 15 residues. The DNA of the CDR3 is TGTGCCAGCAGTCCCGGGACGTCTGGGGGTAGTGAAGCTTTCTTT. Translation gives CASSPGTSGGSEAFF.

This clonotype was recorded a few times. This CDR3 reads CASSWTRNTGELFF. DNA for the CDR3: TGTGCCAGCAGCTGGACCAGGAACACCGGGGAGCTGTTTTTT. The chain recombines TRBV7-8 with TRBJ2-2; D is uncertain. Germline loops: CDR1 SGHVS, CDR2 FQNEAQ. The CDR3 is made up of 14 amino acids. V was shortened by 4 bases and J by 1 base, with 7 bases between the two germline ends.

The chain joins TRBV6-6 to TRBJ1-5; a weak D match, TRBD1 (5 bases). Trimming took 5 bases from V and 2 from J, leaving 13 bases between them. There are 15 residues in the CDR3. Looked up from germline, CDR1 is MNHNY and CDR2 is SVGAGI (reference sequence). The CDR3 sequence: CASSEGGQRNQPQHF. CDR3 DNA sequence: TGTGCCAGCAGTGAGGGAGGACAACGCAATCAGCCCCAGCATTTT.

This rearrangement joins TRBV7-8 to TRBJ1-5; TRBD1 is a possible D gene (6 bases). The germline V and J ends were trimmed by 4 bases and 8 bases, with 21 bases remaining between them. Germline V CDR1 and CDR2: SGHVS, FQNEAQ. This CDR3 spans 16 amino acids. The CDR3 sequence: CASSSSYKGGWEPQHF. For the CDR3, the DNA is TGTGCCAGCAGCTCGTCTTATAAGGGGGGCTGGGAGCCCCAGCATTTT.

This clonotype has only a few counts. The V and J genes are TRBV7-9 and TRBJ1-1, with no clear D. The CDR3 is 11 amino acids. V lost 7 bases, J lost 7 bases, and 10 bases lay in between. CDR1 is SEHNR and CDR2 is FQNEAQ in the germline V gene (reference sequence). CDR3 coding DNA: TGTGCCAGCACTATAGTCGGTGAAGCTTTCTTT. Translated: CASTIVGEAFF.

DNA of the CDR3: TGTGCCAGCAGCTTAGCGCTAGCGGGAGGCCTCCGACCTGAGCAGTTCTTC. It translates to CASSLALAGGLRPEQFF. The rearrangement joins TRBV7-8 to TRBJ2-1; the match to TRBD2 covers 11 bases. Looked up from germline, CDR1 is SGHVS and CDR2 is FQNEAQ. V was clipped by 0 bases and J by 9 bases; unmatched bases: 10. CDR3 length: 17 residues. Full variable domain (rest looked up from reference TRBV7-8 and TRBJ2-1): GAGVSQSPRYKVAKRGQDVALRCDPISGHVSLFWYQQALGQGPEFLTYFQNEAQLDKSGLPSDRFFAERPEGSVSTLKIQRTQQEDSAVYLCASSLALAGGLRPEQFFGPGTRLTVL.

This clonotype was recorded at least ten times. The chain carries TRBV7-6 and TRBJ2-1; 8 bases match TRBD2. The V segment lost 1 base and the J segment 8 bases; nucleotides outside the gene matches: 10. Germline V gene sequence: CDR1 SGHVS, CDR2 FNYEAQ. The CDR3 sequence is 16 residues long. CDR3 amino acids: CASSLGPGGLRYEQFF. Written as DNA, the CDR3 is TGTGCCAGCAGCTTAGGACCGGGGGGGCTCCGCTATGAGCAGTTCTTC.

The gene calls are TRBV2 and TRBJ2-2, with D tentatively TRBD2 (5 bases). V lost 3 bases to trimming and J lost 4 bases, with 12 bases between them. The CDR3 is 15 amino acids. The germline CDR1 and CDR2 sequences are SNHLY and FYNNEI. CDR3 region: CASSDERFSTGELFF. The DNA of the CDR3 is TGTGCCAGCAGTGACGAGCGGTTCTCCACCGGGGAGCTGTTTTTT.

In this sample, this clonotype turned up a few times. The CDR3: CASSLSRGRKETQYF. The DNA of the CDR3 is TGTGCCAGCAGCTTATCCCGTGGGCGAAAGGAGACCCAGTACTTC. The genes are TRBV7-2 and TRBJ2-5; D gene unclear. Germline values: CDR1 SGHTA, CDR2 FQGNSA. The ends were cut back, 2 bases at V and 5 bases at J, with 15 bases in the middle. This CDR3 contains 15 residues.

This clonotype was observed a handful of times. This chain connects TRBV20-1 to TRBJ2-3, with TRBD2 identical over 8 bases. The CDR3 loop spans 15 amino acids. V was clipped by 0 bases and J by 6 bases; unmatched bases: 8. Germline V gene data show CDR1 as DFQATT and CDR2 as SNEGSKA (reference sequence). The DNA of the CDR3 is TGCAGTGCTAGAGATCCCAGCGGGAGCAGGGATACGCAGTATTTT. This codes for CSARDPSGSRDTQYF.

This clonotype was recorded once. CDR3 loop: CSSRGRDVLNEQFF. As DNA, the CDR3 is TGCAGCAGCCGCGGGAGGGACGTTTTAAATGAGCAGTTCTTC. The chain combines TRBV29-1 with TRBJ2-1; TRBD2 aligns across 9 bases. This CDR3 is built from 14 residues. Germline V lookup: CDR1 SQVTM, CDR2 ANQGSEA. The V segment lost 8 bases and the J segment 7 bases; nucleotides outside the gene matches: 12.

This clonotype has a handful of counts. The chain uses TRBV7-2 and TRBJ2-1, with a tentative D call TRBD1 (6 bases). In germline, CDR1 is SGHTA, CDR2 FQGNSA. This CDR3 comprises 13 residues. V gave up 3 bases and J gave up 6 bases, with 9 bases separating them. CDR3 amino acids: CASSFGGSNEQFF. For the CDR3, the DNA is TGTGCCAGCAGCTTTGGGGGCTCCAATGAGCAGTTCTTC.

The rearrangement joins TRBV7-2 to TRBJ2-7; 11 bases are a match to TRBD2. J was trimmed by 2 bases and V by 4 bases; bases with no gene match: 4. The CDR3 sequence is 15 residues long. Germline lookup yields CDR1 SGHTA and CDR2 FQGNSA. The CDR3 coding sequence is TGTGCCAGCAGCTCCGGACTAGCGGGCGCCTACGAGCAGTACTTC. Translating it yields CASSSGLAGAYEQYF.

The chain links TRBV12-3 or TRBV12-4 to TRBJ2-5; 15 nucleotides line up with TRBD2. With V trimmed by 7 bases and J by 1 base, 16 bases remained unmatched. The CDR3 spans 20 residues. The CDR3 nucleotides read TGTGCCAGCACGGGGGACTTTCGGACTAGCGGGAGGGCAGGCCAAGAGACCCAGTACTTC. It encodes CASTGDFRTSGRAGQETQYF.

V and J are TRBV6-2 or TRBV6-3 and TRBJ1-5, with 7 bases fitting TRBD1. The CDR3 runs to 17 residues. The J segment lost 0 bases and the V segment lost 4 bases, leaving 9 bases of the junction unmatched. Germline V gives CDR1 MNHEY, CDR2 SVGEGT. CDR3 DNA: TGTGCCAGCAGTTTCCTTAGGACAGGTGATAGCAATCAGCCCCAGCATTTT. It is translated as CASSFLRTGDSNQPQHF.

V gene TRBV2 combines with J gene TRBJ1-2; weak D call: TRBD1 (5 bases). CDR1 is SNHLY and CDR2 is FYNNEI in the germline V gene. CDR3 length equals 15 residues. Deletions cut 4 bases from V and 3 bases from J, with 15 bases between. The CDR3 DNA reads as TGTGCCAGCAGTGCGCGTCCAGGGCAGGACTATGGCTACACCTTC. Encoded protein: CASSARPGQDYGYTF.

V gene TRBV7-2 combines with J gene TRBJ1-1; 7 bases map to TRBD1. The CDR3 length is 16 residues. CDR1 is SGHTA, CDR2 FQGNSA, per germline. J was trimmed by 5 bases and V by 1 base; bases with no gene match: 10. The CDR3 nucleotides are TGTGCCAGCAGCTTAGGCGCCAGGGGGTCGAGGACTGAAGCTTTCTTT. Protein product: CASSLGARGSRTEAFF. Full variable domain (remainder filled in from reference TRBV7-2 and TRBJ1-1): GAGVSQSPSNKVTEKGKDVELRCDPISGHTALYWYRQSLGQGLEFLIYFQGNSAPDKSGLPSDRFSAERTGGSVSTLTIQRTQQEDSAVYLCASSLGARGSRTEAFFGQGTRLTVV.